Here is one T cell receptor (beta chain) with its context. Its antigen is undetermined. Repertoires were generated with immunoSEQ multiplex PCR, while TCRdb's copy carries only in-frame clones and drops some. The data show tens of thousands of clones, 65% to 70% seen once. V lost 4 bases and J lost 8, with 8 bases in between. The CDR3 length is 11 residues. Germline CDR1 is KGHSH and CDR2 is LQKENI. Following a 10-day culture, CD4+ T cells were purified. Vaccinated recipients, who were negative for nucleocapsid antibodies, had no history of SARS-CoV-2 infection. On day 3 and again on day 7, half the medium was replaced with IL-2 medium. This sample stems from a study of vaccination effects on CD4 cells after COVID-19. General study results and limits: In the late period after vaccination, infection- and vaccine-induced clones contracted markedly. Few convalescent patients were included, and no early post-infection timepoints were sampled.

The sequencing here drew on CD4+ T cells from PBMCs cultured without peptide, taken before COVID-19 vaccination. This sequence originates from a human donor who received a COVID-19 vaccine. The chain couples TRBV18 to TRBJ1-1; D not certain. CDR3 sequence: CASSRGREAFF. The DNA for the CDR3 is TGTGCCAGCTCACGAGGCAGGGAAGCTTTCTTT. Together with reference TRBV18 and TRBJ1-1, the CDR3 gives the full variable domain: NAGVMQNPRHLVRRRGQEARLRCSPMKGHSHVYWYRQLPEEGLKFMVYLQKENIIDESGMPKERFSAEFPKEGPSILRIQQVVRGDSAAYFCASSRGREAFFGQGTRLTVV.